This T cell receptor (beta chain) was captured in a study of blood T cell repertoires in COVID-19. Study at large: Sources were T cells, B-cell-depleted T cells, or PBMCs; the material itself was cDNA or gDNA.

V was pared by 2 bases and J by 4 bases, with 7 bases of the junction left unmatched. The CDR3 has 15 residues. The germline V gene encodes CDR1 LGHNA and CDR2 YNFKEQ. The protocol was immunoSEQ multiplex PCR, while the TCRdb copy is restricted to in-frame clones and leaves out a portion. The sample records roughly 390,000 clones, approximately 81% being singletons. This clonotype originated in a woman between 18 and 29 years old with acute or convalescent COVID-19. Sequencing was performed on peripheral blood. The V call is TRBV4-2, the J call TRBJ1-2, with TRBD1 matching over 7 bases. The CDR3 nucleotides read TGTGCCAGCAGCCAAAGGACAGGCCAAGGCTATGGCTACACCTTC. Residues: CASSQRTGQGYGYTF.